This TCR beta chain was documented in a study of post-analysis software for immune sequencing data (dated by TCRdb to 2013 to 2016). Context from the whole study: Relapsing-remitting, secondary progressive and progressive-relapsing multiple sclerosis were recorded as disease courses, and subtype annotation was lacking for some patients. The patient repertoires were compared against 11 previously published healthy control repertoires obtained from donors aged roughly 6 to 28 years. A subset of samples was prepared in parallel using single-end sample barcoding, then pooled and co-amplified after Illumina adapter ligation.

To demonstrate the VDJtools post-analysis software, TCR beta repertoires were profiled from the peripheral blood of roughly 14 young patients with multiple sclerosis. The patients with multiple sclerosis were children and adolescents between 6 and 15 years of age. Including cysteine and phenylalanine, the CDR3 has 11 amino acids. The DNA shown is the 33-base CDR3, in frame from base 1. As encoded in the germline V gene, CDR1 is MNHNS while CDR2 is SASEGT. V was cut back by 9 bases and J by 3 bases, leaving a gap of 9 bases between them. This clonotype was observed a few times. No antigen is known for it. It has no much larger one-base neighbor in the sample; base qualities were not kept. Broad study findings and their caveats: Normalized Chao1 diversity was significantly lower in multiple sclerosis patients than controls, suggesting substantial peripheral T-cell clonal expansion. Direct clustering with F measure revealed strong co-clustering of samples prepared in the same batch, which led to a batch-effect correction. The multiple sclerosis patient group was slightly younger than the control group. Patients showed significantly higher frequencies than controls for about 5 TRBV segments, among them TRBV5-6, TRBV5-1 and TRBV20-1.

The method behind the library was PCR. Sequencer: Illumina HiSeq 2500. Unique molecular identifiers were incorporated into TCR beta cDNA libraries to reduce PCR and sequencing biases. Roughly 500,000 cDNA molecules were obtained per 1 to 10 million input T cells, so each molecule approximated one T cell. The same protocol used for the earlier healthy control dataset was applied to prepare and sequence the patient libraries. Within a given batch, samples were prepared together, multiplexed and sequenced on the same HiSeq lane. The published analysis was carried out like this. MIGEC was used to process the raw barcoded reads, and molecular identifier groups with only a single read were discarded before consensus assembly and CDR3 extraction. Clonotype tables were post-analysed with VDJtools, normalizing diversity by down-sampling all datasets to the smallest sample size. In repertoire overlap clustering, CDR3 amino acid sequences, but not nucleotide sequences, were matched to correct batch-related cross-sample contamination. In-frame beta chains were kept once TCRdb had trimmed the public reads at Q25 with fastp and called clones with MiXCR. A single entry per CDR3 protein holds the most common genes and DNA from its merged rows. TCRdb's processing, not the study's, gives the V and J calls here. Within this sample are 650,000 to 850,000 distinct CDR3 sequences, with around 50% of them counted one time only. The top ten clones comprise approximately 4.2% of the sample.

Material: blood. This sequence originates from a girl aged 10 to 17 with multiple sclerosis. The rearrangement combines TRBV6-1 with TRBJ2-7; perhaps TRBD1 is the D gene, with 5 bases matching. The nucleotide sequence reads as follows: TGTGCCAGTAACAGGTTCTACGAGCAGTACTTC. Protein translation: CASNRFYEQYF.